Listed below are T cell receptor beta chains from one sample, sequenced in a study of long-term antiretroviral therapy in people with HIV. Clones were sequenced by immunoSEQ multiplex PCR, and TCRdb holds only the in-frame ones, with some missing. The sample lists some 28,000 clones, around 85% seen once, with 8.4% in the top ten. The sample consisted of unsorted PBMCs, taken 3 years after starting antiretroviral therapy. The origin of the receptors is a man aged 35 to 55 with HIV. Each CDR3 is given with its conserved first and last residue. D genes are given only for firm matches. Rows give clone size only sometimes, using once, few, many, or a class for an expanded clone.

v_gene: TRBV4-1
d_gene: .
abundance: .
j_gene: TRBJ2-2
CDR3nt: TGCGCCAGCAGCGTCGAGGGGGCGAACACCGGGGAGCTGTTTTTT
CDR3aa: CASSVEGANTGELFF

v_gene: TRBV7-9
d_gene: .
abundance: once
j_gene: TRBJ1-4
CDR3nt: TGTGCCAGCAGTAGAACTGGGACCTCGGGAACTTCAACTAATGAAAAACTGTTTTTT
CDR3aa: CASSRTGTSGTSTNEKLFF

v_gene: TRBV7-2
d_gene: .
abundance: .
j_gene: TRBJ1-5
CDR3nt: TGTGCCAGCAGCTACGGGGGCCATGAGCCCCAGCATTTT
CDR3aa: CASSYGGHEPQHF

v_gene: TRBV7-7
d_gene: TRBD1
abundance: .
j_gene: TRBJ2-7
CDR3nt: TGTGCTAGCAGCCCATCACAGGGGGCGCGGGAGCAGTACTTC
CDR3aa: CASSPSQGAREQYF

v_gene: TRBV7-9
d_gene: TRBD2
abundance: .
j_gene: TRBJ2-3
CDR3nt: TGTGCCAGCAGCTTAGAGCGGGAGCCCACAGATACGCAGTATTTT
CDR3aa: CASSLEREPTDTQYF

v_gene: TRBV6-5
d_gene: .
abundance: few
j_gene: TRBJ1-2
CDR3nt: TGTGCCAGCAGTTACCAGGGACGCCGAGGGAACTATGGCTACACCTTC
CDR3aa: CASSYQGRRGNYGYTF

v_gene: TRBV7-9
d_gene: .
abundance: .
j_gene: TRBJ1-1
CDR3nt: TGTGCCAGCAGCTTAGTGCAGGGATCCGCTGAAGCTTTCTTT
CDR3aa: CASSLVQGSAEAFF

v_gene: TRBV10-2
d_gene: .
abundance: .
j_gene: TRBJ1-1
CDR3nt: TGCGCCAGCAGTGAGGTGAGCATGAACACTGAAGCTTTCTTT
CDR3aa: CASSEVSMNTEAFF

v_gene: TRBV6-5
d_gene: .
abundance: .
j_gene: TRBJ2-2
CDR3nt: TGTGCCAGCAGGAAACAGGGTCCTACAGCCGGGGAGCTGTTTTTT
CDR3aa: CASRKQGPTAGELFF

v_gene: TRBV5-8
d_gene: TRBD1
abundance: .
j_gene: TRBJ2-1
CDR3nt: TGTGCCAGCAGCTGGGCCCGGACAGGGCCGTTCTTC
CDR3aa: CASSWARTGPFF

v_gene: TRBV5-5
d_gene: TRBD2
abundance: once
j_gene: TRBJ2-7
CDR3nt: TGTGCCAGCAGCTTGGTTCTAGCGGGCCTTACCTACGAGCAGTACTTC
CDR3aa: CASSLVLAGLTYEQYF

v_gene: TRBV29-1
d_gene: TRBD1
abundance: once
j_gene: TRBJ1-2
CDR3nt: TGCAGCGTTCCAGACAGGGGTGGAGGCTACACCTTC
CDR3aa: CSVPDRGGGYTF

v_gene: TRBV7-9
d_gene: TRBD1
abundance: .
j_gene: TRBJ2-7
CDR3nt: TGTGCCAGCAGCTTAGGACAGGGAACCTACGAGCAGTACTTC
CDR3aa: CASSLGQGTYEQYF

v_gene: TRBV13
d_gene: .
abundance: .
j_gene: TRBJ1-2
CDR3nt: TGTGCCAGCAGCTCCGGGCGATCCTATGGCTACACCTTC
CDR3aa: CASSSGRSYGYTF

v_gene: TRBV2
d_gene: .
abundance: .
j_gene: TRBJ2-3
CDR3nt: TGTGCCAGCAGAAACACAGATACGCAGTATTTT
CDR3aa: CASRNTDTQYF

v_gene: TRBV6-4
d_gene: TRBD1
abundance: .
j_gene: TRBJ2-6
CDR3nt: TGTGCCAGCAGTGACAACCGGGACAGGGTATTCTTCTCTGGGGCCAACGTCCTGACTTTC
CDR3aa: CASSDNRDRVFFSGANVLTF

v_gene: TRBV7-6
d_gene: TRBD2
abundance: .
j_gene: TRBJ2-7
CDR3nt: TGTGCCAGCAGCTTGGGGGGAGGGTCCTACGAGCAGTACTTC
CDR3aa: CASSLGGGSYEQYF

v_gene: TRBV5-1
d_gene: .
abundance: .
j_gene: TRBJ2-5
CDR3nt: TGCGCCAGCAGCTTGGTACCGCAAGAGACCCAGTACTTC
CDR3aa: CASSLVPQETQYF

v_gene: TRBV29-1
d_gene: .
abundance: .
j_gene: TRBJ2-3
CDR3nt: TGCAGCGTTGTTGGGGGCTTAGGCACAGATACGCAGTATTTT
CDR3aa: CSVVGGLGTDTQYF

v_gene: TRBV5-8
d_gene: .
abundance: .
j_gene: TRBJ2-5
CDR3nt: TGTGCCAGCAGCTTGGTACTCGGGAACCAGTACTTC
CDR3aa: CASSLVLGNQYF

v_gene: TRBV27
d_gene: .
abundance: few
j_gene: TRBJ1-2
CDR3nt: TGTGCCAGCAGTTTAAAGTGGGACACAGTTCCCTATGGCTACACCTTC
CDR3aa: CASSLKWDTVPYGYTF

v_gene: TRBV5-1
d_gene: .
abundance: .
j_gene: TRBJ2-1
CDR3nt: TGCGCCAGCAGCTTGATTCCCAGAAGCTCCTACAATGAGCAGTTCTTC
CDR3aa: CASSLIPRSSYNEQFF

v_gene: TRBV5-1
d_gene: .
abundance: .
j_gene: TRBJ2-3
CDR3nt: TGCGCCAGCAAATCCCAGGGCGACACAGATACGCAGTATTTT
CDR3aa: CASKSQGDTDTQYF

v_gene: TRBV27
d_gene: .
abundance: .
j_gene: TRBJ2-7
CDR3nt: TGTGCCAGCACCCGGGACTCCGAGGCCCTCTACGAGCAGTACTTC
CDR3aa: CASTRDSEALYEQYF

v_gene: TRBV18
d_gene: .
abundance: .
j_gene: TRBJ2-1
CDR3nt: TGTGCCAGCTTACGGGACACCTCTTACAATGAGCAGTTCTTC
CDR3aa: CASLRDTSYNEQFF

v_gene: TRBV30
d_gene: .
abundance: .
j_gene: TRBJ2-2
CDR3nt: TGTGCCTGGAGTGTACGAGGGGAGCTGTTTTTT
CDR3aa: CAWSVRGELFF

v_gene: TRBV2
d_gene: .
abundance: .
j_gene: TRBJ1-1
CDR3nt: TGTGCCAGCAGTGTCTCAGGGAACGTCAACACTGAAGCTTTCTTT
CDR3aa: CASSVSGNVNTEAFF

v_gene: TRBV6-1
d_gene: .
abundance: .
j_gene: TRBJ1-4
CDR3nt: TGTGCCAGCAGTGAAACGGTCGGGGGGAGTGAAAAACTGTTTTTT
CDR3aa: CASSETVGGSEKLFF